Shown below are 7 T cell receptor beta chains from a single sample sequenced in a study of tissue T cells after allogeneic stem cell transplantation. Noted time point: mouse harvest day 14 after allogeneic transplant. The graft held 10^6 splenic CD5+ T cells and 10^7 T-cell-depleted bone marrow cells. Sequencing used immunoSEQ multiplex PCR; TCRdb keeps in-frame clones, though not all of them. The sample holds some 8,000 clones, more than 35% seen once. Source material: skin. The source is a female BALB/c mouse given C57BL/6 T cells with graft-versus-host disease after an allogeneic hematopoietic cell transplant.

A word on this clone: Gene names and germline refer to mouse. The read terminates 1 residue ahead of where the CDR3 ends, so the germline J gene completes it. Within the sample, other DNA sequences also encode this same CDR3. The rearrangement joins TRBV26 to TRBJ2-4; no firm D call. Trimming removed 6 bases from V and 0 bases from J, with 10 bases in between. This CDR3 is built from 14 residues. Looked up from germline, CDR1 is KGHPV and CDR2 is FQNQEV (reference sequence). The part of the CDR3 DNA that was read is TGTGCCAGCAGCCGTACAACTAGTCAAAACACCTTGTAC. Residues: CASSRTTSQNTLY. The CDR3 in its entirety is CASSRTTSQNTLYF.

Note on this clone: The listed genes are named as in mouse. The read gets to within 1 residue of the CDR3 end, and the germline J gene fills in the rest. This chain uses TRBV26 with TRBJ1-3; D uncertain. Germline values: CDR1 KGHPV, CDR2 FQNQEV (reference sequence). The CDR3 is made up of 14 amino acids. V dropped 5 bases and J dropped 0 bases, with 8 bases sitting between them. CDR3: CASSSRVSGNTLYF. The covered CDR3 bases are TGTGCCAGCAGTTCGAGGGTTTCTGGAAATACGCTCTAT.

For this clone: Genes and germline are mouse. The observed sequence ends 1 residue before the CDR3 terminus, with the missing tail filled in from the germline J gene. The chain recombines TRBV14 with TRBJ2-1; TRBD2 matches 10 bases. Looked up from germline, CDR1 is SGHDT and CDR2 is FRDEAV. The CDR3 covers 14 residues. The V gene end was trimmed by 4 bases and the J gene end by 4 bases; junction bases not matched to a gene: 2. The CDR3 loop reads CASSPTGGYAEQFF. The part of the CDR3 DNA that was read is TGTGCCAGCAGTCCGACTGGGGGGTATGCTGAGCAGTTC.

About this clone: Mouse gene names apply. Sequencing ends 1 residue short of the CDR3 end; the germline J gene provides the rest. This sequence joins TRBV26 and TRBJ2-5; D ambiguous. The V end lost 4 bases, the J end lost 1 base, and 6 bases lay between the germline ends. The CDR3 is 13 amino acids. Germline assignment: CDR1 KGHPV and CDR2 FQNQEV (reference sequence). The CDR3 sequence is CASSHQDQDTQYF. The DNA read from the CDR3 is TGTGCCAGCAGTCATCAGGACCAAGACACCCAGTAC.

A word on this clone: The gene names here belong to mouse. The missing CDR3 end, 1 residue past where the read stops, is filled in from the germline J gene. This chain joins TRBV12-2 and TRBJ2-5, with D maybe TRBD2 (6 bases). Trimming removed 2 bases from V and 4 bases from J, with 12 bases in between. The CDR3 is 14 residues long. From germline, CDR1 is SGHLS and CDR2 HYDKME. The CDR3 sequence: CASSPGGREDTQYF. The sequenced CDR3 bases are TGTGCCAGCTCTCCCGGGGGGAGGGAAGACACCCAGTAC.

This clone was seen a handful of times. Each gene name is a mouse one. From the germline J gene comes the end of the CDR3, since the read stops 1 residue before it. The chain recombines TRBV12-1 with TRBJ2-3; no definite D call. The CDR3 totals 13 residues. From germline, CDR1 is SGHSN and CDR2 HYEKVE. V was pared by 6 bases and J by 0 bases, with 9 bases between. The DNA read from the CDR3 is TGTGCCAGCCGCAGAAATAGTGCAGAAACGCTGTAT. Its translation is CASRRNSAETLY. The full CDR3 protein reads CASRRNSAETLYF.

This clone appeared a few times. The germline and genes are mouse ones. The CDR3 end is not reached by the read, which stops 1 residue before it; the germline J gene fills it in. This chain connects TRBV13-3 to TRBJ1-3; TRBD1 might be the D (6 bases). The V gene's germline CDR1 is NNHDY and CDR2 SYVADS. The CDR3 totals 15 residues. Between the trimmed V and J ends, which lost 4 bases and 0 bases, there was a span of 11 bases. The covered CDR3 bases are TGTGCCAGCAGTTTAAGGGGGAATTCTGGAAATACGCTCTAT. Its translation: CASSLRGNSGNTLY. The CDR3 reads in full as CASSLRGNSGNTLYF.